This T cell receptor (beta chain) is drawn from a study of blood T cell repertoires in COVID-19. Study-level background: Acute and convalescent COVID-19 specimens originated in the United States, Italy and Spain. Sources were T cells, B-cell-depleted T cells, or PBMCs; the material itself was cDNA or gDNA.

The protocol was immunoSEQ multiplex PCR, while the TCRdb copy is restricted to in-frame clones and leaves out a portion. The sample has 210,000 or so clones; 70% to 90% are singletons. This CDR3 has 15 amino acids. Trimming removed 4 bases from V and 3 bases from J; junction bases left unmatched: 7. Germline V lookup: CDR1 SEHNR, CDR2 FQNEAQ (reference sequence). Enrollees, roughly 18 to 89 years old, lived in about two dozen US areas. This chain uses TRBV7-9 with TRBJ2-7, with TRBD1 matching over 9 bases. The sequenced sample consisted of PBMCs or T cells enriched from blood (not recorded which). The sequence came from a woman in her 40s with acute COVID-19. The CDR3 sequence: CASSSTGTGIYEQYF. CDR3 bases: TGTGCCAGCAGCTCTACCGGGACAGGGATCTACGAGCAGTACTTC.